One sample yielded the 5 T cell receptor beta chains listed below, sequenced in a study of shared clonotypes between healthy human individuals. TCRdb's copy holds only in-frame clones and misses some; the assay was immunoSEQ multiplex PCR. This repertoire shows 2 million to 2.5 million clones, roughly 95% found once; its top ten account for around 0.13%. Sequencing was carried out using naive CD4+ T cells sorted from blood. The subset is: CD45RA+ positively selected. These receptors all come from a man aged 18 to 30 in good health.

The chain joins TRBV28 to TRBJ2-1; TRBD2 matches 12 bases. Germline V gene sequence: CDR1 MDHEN, CDR2 SYDVKM. V shed 7 bases, J shed 0 bases, and the junction held 7 bases outside the gene matches. The CDR3 totals 17 residues. CDR3 loop: CASKASGGARSYNEQFF. In DNA form, the CDR3 reads TGTGCCAGCAAGGCTAGCGGGGGGGCCCGCTCCTACAATGAGCAGTTCTTC. The full variable domain, with the rest looked up from reference TRBV28 and TRBJ2-1, is DVKVTQSSRYLVKRTGEKVFLECVQDMDHENMFWYRQDPGLGLRLIYFSYDVKMKEKGDIPEGYSVSREKKERFSLILESASTNQTSMYLCASKASGGARSYNEQFFGPGTRLTVL.

The chain uses TRBV4-3 and TRBJ2-7, with TRBD1 matching 9 bases. Per germline, CDR1 LGHNA and CDR2 YSLEER. This CDR3 spans 16 amino acids. V shed 4 bases, J shed 5 bases, and the junction held 12 bases outside the gene matches. CDR3 residues: CASSPKPGTGLHEQYF. As DNA, the CDR3 is TGCGCCAGCAGCCCAAAACCCGGGACAGGGCTCCACGAGCAGTACTTC.

This chain links TRBV2 with TRBJ1-5, with TRBD1 as a possible D gene (6 bases). Trimming took 6 bases from V and 11 from J, leaving 20 bases between them. Germline lookup yields CDR1 SNHLY and CDR2 FYNNEI. The CDR3 totals 14 residues. This chain's CDR3 is CASSVDRAGGTQHF. CDR3 in DNA: TGTGCCAGCAGCGTGGACAGAGCCGGCGGGACCCAGCATTTT. The entire variable domain, with the rest obtained from reference TRBV2 and TRBJ1-5, is as follows: EPEVTQTPSHQVTQMGQEVILRCVPISNHLYFYWYRQILGQKVEFLVSFYNNEISEKSEIFDDQFSVERPDGSNFTLKIRSTKLEDSAMYFCASSVDRAGGTQHFGDGTRLSIL.

J is TRBJ1-6 and V is TRBV19; 7 bases align to TRBD1. This CDR3 comprises 15 residues. Germline-derived CDR1 and CDR2 are LNHDA and SQIVND (reference sequence). The trim removed 2 bases at V and 9 bases at J, leaving 7 bases unmatched. The CDR3 is CASSISFRGASPLHF. The CDR3 DNA sequence: TGTGCCAGTAGTATATCATTCAGGGGGGCTTCACCCCTCCACTTT.

The chain joins TRBV5-5 to TRBJ2-3; TRBD1 matches 10 bases. Germline trimming cut 0 bases from V and 6 bases from J; bases unmatched to any gene: 4. Germline CDR1 reads SGHKS; CDR2 reads YYEKEE (reference sequence). The CDR3 has 15 amino acids. The CDR3 spells CASSLAPGQGDTQYF. CDR3 DNA sequence: TGTGCCAGCAGCTTGGCCCCGGGACAGGGGGATACGCAGTATTTT.